These 28 T cell receptor beta chains were all obtained from the same sample, sequenced in a study of graft-versus-host responses after intestinal transplantation. No antigens are known for them. Here immunoSEQ multiplex PCR was the method, and the copy in TCRdb shows in-frame clones only, minus some. The sample yields 85,000 to 100,000 clones, around 90% seen once. Source: unstimulated CD8+ T cells sorted from spleen or lymph node cells, taken before transplant. The receptors shown here come from a human donor who was the organ donor for an intestinal transplant.

The chain couples TRBV28 to TRBJ2-7; 10 bases match TRBD1. Germline V gene lookup returns CDR1 MDHEN and CDR2 SYDVKM. The CDR3 is 17 residues long. Trimming took 5 bases from V and 4 from J; bases not matched to a gene: 14. The CDR3 is CASSTGTGEIWVYEQYF. DNA of the CDR3: TGTGCCAGCAGTACCGGGACAGGGGAAATATGGGTGTACGAGCAGTACTTC.

V gene TRBV7-8 combines with J gene TRBJ2-7; unclear D gene. Germline lookup yields CDR1 SGHVS and CDR2 FQNEAQ. Trimming removed 5 bases at V and 2 bases at J, with 4 bases between. This CDR3 comprises 11 residues. CDR3 nucleotides: TGTGCCAGCAGCCACACCTACGAGCAGTACTTC. Encoded protein: CASSHTYEQYF. The whole variable domain, remainder taken from reference TRBV7-8 and TRBJ2-7, is GAGVSQSPRYKVAKRGQDVALRCDPISGHVSLFWYQQALGQGPEFLTYFQNEAQLDKSGLPSDRFFAERPEGSVSTLKIQRTQQEDSAVYLCASSHTYEQYFGPGTRLTVT.

V usage is TRBV5-8 and J usage is TRBJ2-7; the D gene is possibly TRBD2 (5 bases). Looked up from germline, CDR1 is SGHTS and CDR2 is YDEGEE. Trimming pared 2 bases from V and 1 base from J, leaving 13 bases between. The CDR3 is 15 residues long. In nucleotides, the CDR3 is TGTGCCAGCAGCTTATCGGGGAAGTCATCCTACGAGCAGTACTTC. Its protein product is CASSLSGKSSYEQYF.

The chain has TRBV6-1 and TRBJ2-1; D remains unclear. Germline V gene lookup returns CDR1 MNHNS and CDR2 SASEGT. The CDR3 length is 17 residues. Deletions cut 2 bases from V and 4 bases from J, with 18 bases between. The CDR3 reads CASSEISFLPVYNEQFF. CDR3 coding DNA: TGTGCCAGCAGTGAAATTAGCTTCCTACCGGTATACAATGAGCAGTTCTTC.

This clone was detected only once. The chain is built from TRBV7-2 and TRBJ2-7; 8 bases line up with TRBD2. The CDR3 spans 15 residues. From germline, CDR1 is SGHTA and CDR2 FQGNSA. V trimming: 5 bases; J trimming: 2 bases; junction bases outside the gene matches: 8. The CDR3 here is CASSLVTGGPYEQYF. DNA for the CDR3: TGTGCCAGCAGCCTTGTTACGGGAGGGCCCTACGAGCAGTACTTC.

This clone has just a few counts. This chain uses TRBV5-1 with TRBJ2-5; 7 bases line up with TRBD1. V shed 5 bases and J 5 bases; nucleotides not matched to a gene: 12. The germline CDR1 and CDR2 sequences are SGHRS and YFSETQ. The CDR3 is 15 residues long. CDR3 sequence reads: CASRPLQGIVETQYF. As DNA, the CDR3 is TGCGCCAGCAGACCTTTACAGGGGATTGTCGAGACCCAGTACTTC.

The CDR3 nucleotides are TGTGCCAGCAGCGTATACGGGAGGGGGGCAGATACGCAGTATTTT. Its translation is CASSVYGRGADTQYF. V usage is TRBV9 and J usage is TRBJ2-3; 8 bases align to TRBD2. The CDR3 runs to 15 residues. V was clipped by 1 base and J by 4 bases; unmatched bases: 5. Germline CDR1 reads SGDLS; CDR2 reads YYNGEE.

V usage is TRBV13 and J usage is TRBJ2-3, with a possible D match to TRBD1 (5 bases). The CDR3 consists of 16 residues. In germline, CDR1 is PRHDT, CDR2 FYEKMQ (reference sequence). Trimming shortened V by 2 bases and J by 4 bases, and 16 bases separated the two germline ends. This chain's CDR3 is CASSLLGVRAPDTQYF. The CDR3 region has the DNA TGTGCCAGCAGCTTACTTGGGGTCAGGGCCCCAGATACGCAGTATTTT.

Here the CDR3 DNA reads TGTGCCTGGGGACAGGGAGGCTTCTATGGCTACACCTTC. It encodes CAWGQGGFYGYTF. The chain combines TRBV30 with TRBJ1-2; the match to TRBD1 covers 8 bases. CDR1 is GTSNPN, CDR2 SVGIG, per germline (reference sequence). The V segment lost 5 bases and the J segment 4 bases; nucleotides outside the gene matches: 6. There are 13 residues in the CDR3.

V and J are TRBV6-6 and TRBJ1-2; D call uncertain. Germline-derived CDR1 and CDR2 are MNHNY and SVGAGI (reference sequence). The CDR3 has 14 amino acids. V was pared by 8 bases and J by 0 bases, with 13 bases between. CDR3 bases: TGTGCCAGCGGGGATTTGAGGGCTAACTATGGCTACACCTTC. Translation: CASGDLRANYGYTF.

The count of this clone is one. This chain uses TRBV28 with TRBJ2-5, with 11 bases lining up with TRBD2. J gave up 2 bases and V 6 bases, and 8 bases lay outside the gene matches. The CDR3 covers 16 residues. The germline V gene has CDR1 MDHEN and CDR2 SYDVKM. This chain's CDR3 is CASRFPTSGEQETQYF. The CDR3 nucleotides are TGTGCCAGCAGGTTCCCGACTAGCGGGGAGCAAGAGACCCAGTACTTC.

This chain uses TRBV28 with TRBJ2-2; tentative D call: TRBD2 (7 bases). Trimming pared 5 bases from V and 5 bases from J, leaving 15 bases between. CDR1 and CDR2 (germline): MDHEN, SYDVKM. The CDR3 contains 15 residues. DNA for the CDR3: TGTGCCAGCAGTCCAGAGGGGGGGCTTACCGGGGAGCTGTTTTTT. Protein product: CASSPEGGLTGELFF.

This clone was recorded only once. The chain combines TRBV2 with TRBJ1-2, with D tentatively TRBD1 (5 bases). There are 14 residues in the CDR3. V was clipped by 3 bases and J by 3 bases, with 11 bases between them. The V gene's germline CDR1 is SNHLY and CDR2 FYNNEI. CDR3 sequence: CASSDLQDDYGYTF. For the CDR3, the DNA is TGTGCCAGCAGTGATTTACAGGACGACTATGGCTACACCTTC.

The rearrangement joins TRBV5-5 to TRBJ2-3; D gene ambiguous. The germline V gene encodes CDR1 SGHKS and CDR2 YYEKEE (reference sequence). This CDR3 comprises 13 residues. V was pared by 0 bases and J by 6 bases, with 8 bases between. CDR3 DNA sequence: TGTGCCAGCAGCTTGGGCGATCCGGATACGCAGTATTTT. Its protein product is CASSLGDPDTQYF. The full variable domain, completed using reference TRBV5-5 and TRBJ2-3, is DAGVTQSPTHLIKTRGQQVTLRCSPISGHKSVSWYQQVLGQGPQFIFQYYEKEERGRGNFPDRFSARQFPNYSSELNVNALLLGDSALYLCASSLGDPDTQYFGPGTRLTVL.

The chain joins TRBV11-2 to TRBJ2-5; 7 bases align to TRBD1. This CDR3 is 16 amino acids long. Germline V gene data show CDR1 as SGHAT and CDR2 as FQNNGV. V trimming: 5 bases; J trimming: 10 bases; junction bases outside the gene matches: 19. This chain's CDR3 is CASSLGTAYFPGLQYF. In nucleotides, the CDR3 is TGTGCCAGCAGCCTGGGGACAGCTTATTTTCCGGGTCTCCAGTACTTC.

The chain combines TRBV15 with TRBJ1-2; D might be TRBD1 (5 bases). Trimming removed 0 bases from V and 8 bases from J, with 22 bases in between. The CDR3 sequence is 17 residues long. Germline CDR1 is LNHNV and CDR2 is YYDKDF (reference sequence). In DNA, the CDR3 is TGTGCCACCAGCAGAGATGTTGGGCGGGGGAGATCGAAAGGCTACACCTTC. Translated, it gives CATSRDVGRGRSKGYTF.

Here the CDR3 reads CASRLAGGLNEQFF. The CDR3 nucleotides are TGTGCCAGCCGACTAGCGGGGGGACTCAATGAGCAGTTCTTC. The chain is built from TRBV27 and TRBJ2-1; 13 nucleotides line up with TRBD2. Losses at the gene ends were 8 bases for V and 6 bases for J; bases not matched to a gene: 4. CDR1 is MNHEY, CDR2 SMNVEV, per germline (reference sequence). The CDR3 runs 14 residues.

This chain joins TRBV6-6 and TRBJ1-1; D is possibly TRBD1 (6 bases). The CDR3 totals 13 residues. Germline CDR1 MNHNY, CDR2 SVGAGI (reference sequence). Trimming cost V 6 bases and J 5 bases, with 13 bases left between them. DNA of the CDR3: TGTGCCAGCAGACCCTCCCAGGGGACTGAAGCTTTCTTT. Translated, it gives CASRPSQGTEAFF.

J is TRBJ1-3 and V is TRBV7-9; weak D call: TRBD1 (5 bases). The V end was cut by 4 bases, the J end by 6 bases, with 7 bases between. This CDR3 contains 12 residues. CDR1 is SEHNR and CDR2 is FQNEAQ in the germline V gene (reference sequence). The CDR3 nucleotides read TGTGCCAGCAGCTCCGGACAAAACACCATATATTTT. This codes for CASSSGQNTIYF.

The CDR3 is CASSPQGNTEAFF. Here the CDR3 DNA reads TGTGCCAGCAGCCCACAGGGGAACACTGAAGCTTTCTTT. The chain links TRBV28 to TRBJ1-1, with D possibly being TRBD1 (6 bases). CDR1 is MDHEN and CDR2 is SYDVKM in the germline V gene. Trimming removed 6 bases at V and 1 base at J, with 9 bases between. This CDR3 is built from 13 residues.

This chain links TRBV28 with TRBJ2-7; 7 nucleotides align to TRBD2. Germline loops: CDR1 MDHEN, CDR2 SYDVKM. Unmatched junction bases numbered 9, after V lost 6 bases and J lost 4 bases. The CDR3 length is 14 residues. CDR3 in DNA: TGTGCCAGCAGAACCGGGACTATAGGTTACGAGCAGTACTTC. It is translated as CASRTGTIGYEQYF.

This chain joins TRBV7-2 and TRBJ1-2; TRBD1 matches 12 bases. The V gene's germline CDR1 is SGHTA and CDR2 FQGNSA. This CDR3 has 16 residues. V dropped 0 bases and J dropped 6; count of bases not matched to a gene: 5. The CDR3 DNA follows: TGTGCCAGCAGCTTAGCCCGGGACAGGGGGCTCCATGGCTACACCTTC. Its translation: CASSLARDRGLHGYTF.

The chain has TRBV27 and TRBJ2-3; 9 bases are shared with TRBD2. The V gene end was trimmed by 5 bases and the J gene end by 5 bases; junction bases not matched to a gene: 11. The CDR3 loop spans 16 amino acids. Germline-derived CDR1 and CDR2 are MNHEY and SMNVEV (reference sequence). The CDR3 nucleotides read TGTGCCAGCAGTCCGAGGGGACTAGCCGGACGAGATACGCAGTATTTT. Its translation: CASSPRGLAGRDTQYF.

V is TRBV5-5 and J is TRBJ2-1, with TRBD2 as a possible D gene (6 bases). Germline V gene lookup returns CDR1 SGHKS and CDR2 YYEKEE (reference sequence). V gave up 2 bases and J gave up 3 bases, with 12 bases separating them. The CDR3 is 15 residues long. The CDR3 region has the DNA TGTGCCAGCAGCTTTTCTAGCGAGAACTACAATGAGCAGTTCTTC. It codes for CASSFSSENYNEQFF.

The chain links TRBV14 to TRBJ2-5, with TRBD2 matching over 16 bases. The J call is doubtful: the DNA matches TRBJ2-7 better. The CDR3 totals 18 residues. Germline assignment: CDR1 SGHDN and CDR2 FVKESK. The CDR3 bases are TGTGCCAGCAGCCAAGACGTGGGACTAGCGGGAGGGGCCTACGAGCAGTACTTC. It is translated as CASSQDVGLAGGAYEQYF.

The chain combines TRBV27 with TRBJ2-3; possible D gene TRBD1, 6 bases. The CDR3 length is 15 residues. The germline V and J ends were trimmed by 1 base and 0 bases, with 8 bases remaining between them. The germline CDR1 and CDR2 sequences are MNHEY and SMNVEV (reference sequence). This CDR3 reads CASSLLQGSTDTQYF. The DNA for the CDR3 is TGTGCCAGCAGTTTATTGCAGGGGAGCACAGATACGCAGTATTTT.

This chain connects TRBV25-1 to TRBJ1-2; 7 nucleotides agree with TRBD1. Per germline, CDR1 MGHDK and CDR2 SYGVNS. The CDR3 runs 14 residues. J lost 6 bases, V lost 1 base, and 5 bases had no gene match. Here the CDR3 DNA reads TGTGCCAGCAGTGAATGGAAAGGGGGCAATGGCTACACCTTC. Residues: CASSEWKGGNGYTF.

The chain recombines TRBV5-1 with TRBJ1-2, with 9 bases fitting TRBD1. V was pared by 4 bases and J by 7 bases, with 11 bases of the junction left unmatched. Per germline, CDR1 SGHRS and CDR2 YFSETQ. CDR3 length equals 15 residues. The DNA for the CDR3 is TGCGCCAGCAGCGTGACCCGGGACAGGGACTTTGGCTACACCTTC. Translation: CASSVTRDRDFGYTF.